The rows below give T cell receptor beta chains drawn from one sample of a study of cytomegalovirus exposure and HLA in healthy donors. TCRdb's copy holds only in-frame clones and misses some; the assay was immunoSEQ multiplex PCR. The top ten hold 2% to 2.5% of the sample, which has 95,000 to 150,000 clones, 80% seen once. The sample consisted of PBMCs. The receptor source for this set is a man in his thirties or forties in good health and CMV-seronegative. Each CDR3 is given with its conserved first and last residue. Fields, in order: V gene, J gene, clone size, D gene, CDR3 DNA, CDR3 protein. The D gene is left open where the match is weak. The size field is filled for only some rows; it gives once, few, many or a size class.

>TRBV5-6|TRBJ1-5|-|TRBD1
TGTGCCAGCAGCACCCGAGGACAGGGGTTGCGAGGCAATCAGCCCCAGCATTTT
CASSTRGQGLRGNQPQHF
>TRBV6-5|TRBJ2-7|-|TRBD1
TGTGCCAGCAGTCCCCAGGGGGCTGGCTCCTACGAGCAGTACTTC
CASSPQGAGSYEQYF
>TRBV5-1|TRBJ2-3|-|TRBD2
TGCGCCAGCAGCTTGTCGGCTCCGGGTCGGGGGGGCAGGGACCCGCAGTATTTT
CASSLSAPGRGGRDPQYF
>TRBV6-1|TRBJ1-6|few|-
TGTGCCAGCAGTGCCCAAACACAGGGTTCAGGCTCACCCCTCCACTTT
CASSAQTQGSGSPLHF
>TRBV2|TRBJ2-5|-|-
TGTGCCAGCAGCCACCCGGGGCAAGAGACCCAGTACTTC
CASSHPGQETQYF
>TRBV7-8|TRBJ1-5|-|-
TGTGCCAGCAGCTTTCGCGTGACTAAACATCAGCCCCAGCATTTT
CASSFRVTKHQPQHF
>TRBV7-9|TRBJ1-4|-|-
TGTGCCAGCAGCCCTTGGCGGAGGGAAGGGGAAAAACTGTTTTTT
CASSPWRREGEKLFF
>TRBV7-9|TRBJ2-1|once|TRBD2
TGTGCCAGCAGCTCACGGACTAGCGGGGGGGTGGGGCAGTTCTTC
CASSSRTSGGVGQFF
>TRBV7-2|TRBJ1-2|-|TRBD1
TGTGCCAGCAGCTCGACAGGGGCGTTAAGGGGCTACACCTTC
CASSSTGALRGYTF
>TRBV5-8|TRBJ1-1|-|-
TGTGCCCTGAGGGCTGAAGCTTTCTTT
CALRAEAFF
>TRBV28|TRBJ1-5|-|-
TGTGCCAGCAGTTTAGGGGGGAACAATCAGCCCCAGCATTTT
CASSLGGNNQPQHF
>TRBV5-1|TRBJ2-1|-|-
TGCGCCAGCAGTTTTGGGGGGGGCCCGCTCTTC
CASSFGGGPLF
>TRBV11-2|TRBJ2-3|-|TRBD2
TGTGCCAGCAGCTTAGAGTCTAGCGGGGTACCCACAGATACGCAGTATTTT
CASSLESSGVPTDTQYF
>TRBV7-2|TRBJ1-6|-|-
TGTGCCAGCAGCTTAGTCGGTAATTCACCCCTCCACTTT
CASSLVGNSPLHF
>TRBV11-2|TRBJ2-7|once|TRBD1
TGTGCCAGCAGCTTAGAGACAGGGGTCCCCTACGAGCAGTACTTC
CASSLETGVPYEQYF
>TRBV27|TRBJ1-1|-|-
TGTGCCAGCAGTTTATCCAGGGGTACTGAAGCTTTCTTT
CASSLSRGTEAFF
>TRBV5-4|TRBJ1-1|-|-
TGTGCCAGCAGCCAGTCGGGAATCATGAACACTGAAGCTTTCTTT
CASSQSGIMNTEAFF
>TRBV18|TRBJ2-5|-|-
TGTGCCAGCCGATCGGGGAGGGAGACCCAGTACTTC
CASRSGRETQYF
>TRBV18|TRBJ1-2|-|-
TGTGCCAGCTCACCACGGGCAGACTATTATGGCTACACCTTC
CASSPRADYYGYTF
>TRBV6-5|TRBJ2-1|-|TRBD1
TGTGCCAGCAGTATGGACAGGGGGAACGGTGAGCAGTTCTTC
CASSMDRGNGEQFF
>TRBV11-2|TRBJ2-7|-|-
TGTGCCAGCAGCTCCGGGACTGAAAGCTCCTACGAGCAGTACTTC
CASSSGTESSYEQYF
>TRBV4-1|TRBJ2-2|-|-
TGCGCCAGCAGCCGTCCCCGGAACGGAGTCCCCACCGGGGAGCTGTTTTTT
CASSRPRNGVPTGELFF
>TRBV7-2|TRBJ2-6|-|TRBD1
TGTGCCAGCAGCTCGGGACAGGGAAGATCTGGGGCCAACGTCCTGACTTTC
CASSSGQGRSGANVLTF
>TRBV6-6|TRBJ1-1|few|TRBD1
TGTGCCAGCAGGGGGGTTCGGACAGGCGCCACTGAAGCTTTCTTT
CASRGVRTGATEAFF
>TRBV28|TRBJ2-7|-|TRBD2
TGTGCCAGCAGTTTACACCCTCGGGAGGTTCCCTACGAGCAGTACTTC
CASSLHPREVPYEQYF
>TRBV7-2|TRBJ2-7|-|TRBD2
TGTGCCAGCAGCTTGGGACTAGTTATATACGAGCAGTACTTC
CASSLGLVIYEQYF
>TRBV6-1|TRBJ2-7|-|-
TGTGCCAGCTTCGGTCCACCCGGCTACGAGCAGTACTTC
CASFGPPGYEQYF
>TRBV2|TRBJ2-3|-|-
TGTGCCAGCAGAGGGAGGGGGTATTTGCAGTATTTT
CASRGRGYLQYF
>TRBV7-2|TRBJ1-3|-|-
TGTGCCAGCAGCTCCCTTGTGTTCCCCATATATTTT
CASSSLVFPIYF
>TRBV19|TRBJ2-5|-|TRBD1
TGTGCCAGTAGTCCCGGACAGGGCCAAGAGACCCAGTACTTC
CASSPGQGQETQYF
>TRBV5-8|TRBJ2-5|-|TRBD2
TGTGCCAGCAGCTTAGCCATGGGACTAGCGGGGGAGATCCGGTACTTC
CASSLAMGLAGEIRYF
>TRBV18|TRBJ1-1|-|-
TGTGCCAGCTCACCCGACAGGATGAACACTGAAGCTTTCTTT
CASSPDRMNTEAFF
>TRBV11-2|TRBJ2-7|-|-
TGTGCCAGCAGCGCAATAGCCTCAGACGGGACTCGCAGCTCCTACGAGCAGTACTTC
CASSAIASDGTRSSYEQYF
>TRBV7-9|TRBJ2-6|-|TRBD1
TGTGCCAGCAGCCTGCCGGGACAGGTTAGCTCTGGGGCCAACGTCCTGACTTTC
CASSLPGQVSSGANVLTF
>TRBV27|TRBJ1-6|-|TRBD1
TGTGCCAGACCGACGAAGACAGGGCCGAATTCACCCCTCCACTTT
CARPTKTGPNSPLHF
>TRBV9|TRBJ2-7|-|-
TGTGCCAGCAGCGTAGGGACAGCTCTCTACGAGCAGTACTTC
CASSVGTALYEQYF
>TRBV5-6|TRBJ1-1|-|-
TGTGCCAGCAGCTTGACGAGGGGGTCTAAGAACACTGAAGCTTTCTTT
CASSLTRGSKNTEAFF